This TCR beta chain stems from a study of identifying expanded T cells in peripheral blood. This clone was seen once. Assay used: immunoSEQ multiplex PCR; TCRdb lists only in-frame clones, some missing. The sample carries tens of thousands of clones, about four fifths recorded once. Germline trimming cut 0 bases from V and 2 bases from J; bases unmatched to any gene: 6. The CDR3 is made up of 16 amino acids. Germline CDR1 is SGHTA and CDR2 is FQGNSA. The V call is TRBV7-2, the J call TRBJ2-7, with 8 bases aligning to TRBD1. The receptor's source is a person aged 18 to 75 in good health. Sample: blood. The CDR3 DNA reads TGTGCCAGCAGCTTAGCGGGGACAGGTATAACCTACGAGCAGTACTTC. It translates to CASSLAGTGITYEQYF.